Following are 20 T cell receptor beta chains from one sample sequenced in a study of blood T cell repertoires in COVID-19. Sequencing was performed with immunoSEQ multiplex PCR; in TCRdb, only in-frame clones are kept and a portion is missing. The repertoire has some 390,000 clones, roughly 86% of them found once; the top ten carry roughly 2.1%. Source material: peripheral blood. These receptors were obtained from a woman aged 55 to 70 with COVID-19, enrolled during active disease.

The V gene is TRBV7-2, the J gene TRBJ2-1, with a possible D match to TRBD2 (6 bases). Between the trimmed V and J ends, which lost 5 bases and 4 bases, there was a span of 18 bases. Germline lookup yields CDR1 SGHTA and CDR2 FQGNSA. This CDR3 is 16 amino acids long. CDR3 protein: CASSPTPLATYNEQFF. The DNA of the CDR3 is TGTGCCAGCAGCCCAACCCCGCTAGCGACTTACAATGAGCAGTTCTTC.

The chain is built from TRBV28 and TRBJ1-6; no firm D call. The CDR3 is 13 amino acids. The germline V gene has CDR1 MDHEN and CDR2 SYDVKM. The V end lost 7 bases, the J end lost 6 bases, and 10 bases lay between the germline ends. CDR3 residues: CASTTLGNSPLHF. The DNA for the CDR3 is TGTGCCAGCACCACCCTAGGTAATTCACCCCTCCACTTT.

The chain links TRBV19 to TRBJ2-5; D possibly corresponds to TRBD1 (8 bases). The CDR3 totals 13 residues. From germline, CDR1 is LNHDA and CDR2 SQIVND (reference sequence). The germline V and J ends were trimmed by 6 bases and 5 bases, with 13 bases remaining between them. CDR3 nucleotides: TGTGCCAGTAGGGACAGGGAGGGTGAGACCCAGTACTTC. This sequence encodes CASRDREGETQYF.

The CDR3 sequence is CASSTGQGSITIYF. The DNA for the CDR3 is TGTGCCAGTAGTACGGGACAGGGTTCGATCACCATATATTTT. The J gene is TRBJ1-3, the V gene TRBV19; 9 bases are shared with TRBD1. CDR1 is LNHDA, CDR2 SQIVND, per germline (reference sequence). V was pared by 4 bases and J by 9 bases, with 7 bases of the junction left unmatched. The CDR3 runs to 14 residues.

The chain uses TRBV11-3 and TRBJ2-1, with a possible D match to TRBD1 (6 bases). With 4 bases removed from V and 8 bases from J, the gap between germline ends came to 9 bases. The CDR3 runs 12 residues. CDR1 is SGHNT and CDR2 is YENEEA in the germline V gene. The DNA of the CDR3 is TGTGCCAGCAGCTCCCACAGGGATGAGCAGTTCTTC. Its protein is CASSSHRDEQFF.

The V gene is TRBV7-9, the J gene TRBJ2-4, with a weak D call TRBD1 (5 bases). This CDR3 has 16 amino acids. Germline CDR1 SEHNR, CDR2 FQNEAQ (reference sequence). V lost 0 bases to trimming and J lost 7 bases, with 16 bases between them. The CDR3 DNA is TGTGCCAGCAGCTTAGCTGTAGCAGGGCGAGAGAACATTCAGTACTTC. Encoded protein: CASSLAVAGRENIQYF.

To note about this clone: The sample carries other DNA sequences with the same CDR3. The chain uses TRBV5-1 and TRBJ1-2, with TRBD1 identical over 7 bases. V lost 0 bases, J lost 4 bases, and 3 bases stayed unmatched. This CDR3 region has 14 residues. Per the germline V gene, CDR1 is SGHRS and CDR2 is YFSETQ. CDR3 amino acids: CASSLGQGIYGYTF. The CDR3 nucleotides read TGCGCCAGCAGCTTGGGACAGGGAATCTATGGCTACACCTTC.

J is TRBJ1-6 and V is TRBV6-5; D ambiguous. V lost 6 bases to trimming and J lost 2 bases, with 11 bases between them. From germline, CDR1 is MNHEY and CDR2 SVGAGI. The CDR3 covers 15 residues. CDR3 region: CASSYTGTYNSPLHF. CDR3 DNA sequence: TGTGCCAGCAGCTACACCGGGACCTATAATTCACCCCTCCACTTT.

The V and J genes are TRBV23-1 and TRBJ1-2; 8 nucleotides match TRBD1. TRBV23-1 falls under the ORF class, with uncertain function. J was trimmed by 0 bases and V by 8 bases; bases with no gene match: 2. CDR3 size: 13 residues. CDR3 loop: CASLTGANYGYTF. CDR3 nucleotide sequence: TGCGCCAGCCTGACAGGGGCTAACTATGGCTACACCTTC.

J is TRBJ1-1 and V is TRBV14; D unclear. There are 15 residues in the CDR3. The germline gives CDR1 SGHDN, CDR2 FVKESK. The V end lost 1 base, the J end lost 2 bases, and 11 bases lay between the germline ends. The CDR3 here is CASSQAGTPNTEAFF. The DNA for the CDR3 is TGTGCCAGCAGCCAAGCAGGCACACCTAACACTGAAGCTTTCTTT.

The genes are TRBV4-2 and TRBJ1-1, with TRBD1 identical over 8 bases. Trimming at V came to 4 bases and at J to 7 bases, leaving 11 bases not matched to a gene. The germline gives CDR1 LGHNA, CDR2 YNFKEQ. CDR3 length equals 15 residues. The CDR3 nucleotides read TGTGCCAGCAGCCGAAAACAGGGGGTTTATCTTGAAGCTTTCTTT. Translating gives CASSRKQGVYLEAFF.

Regarding this clone: At one end the junction does not follow the germline gene, possibly because of a read error. The chain carries TRBV5-1 and TRBJ2-3; perhaps TRBD2 as D (5 bases). Germline CDR1 SGHRS, CDR2 YFSETQ. The CDR3 is made up of 15 amino acids. The CDR3 here is CASSPGLHSRDTQYF. CDR3 sequence (DNA): TGCGCCAGCAGCCCTGGACTCCACAGCAGAGATACGCAGTATTTT.

The V and J genes are TRBV3-1 (or the pseudogene TRBV3-2) and TRBJ1-5; 7 bases agree with TRBD1. CDR1 and CDR2 (germline): LGHDT, YNNKEL (reference sequence). This CDR3 is 14 amino acids long. Trimming took 5 bases from V and 2 from J; bases not matched to a gene: 3. In DNA, the CDR3 is TGTGCCAGCAGCACAACAGGGGGCAATCAGCCCCAGCATTTT. This sequence encodes CASSTTGGNQPQHF.

The DNA for the CDR3 is TGCAGCGTTGAAGCGCCGACAGGGACGTATGGCTACACCTTC. The encoded protein is CSVEAPTGTYGYTF. J is TRBJ1-2 and V is TRBV29-1; 7 bases agree with TRBD1. This CDR3 is built from 14 residues. Per germline, CDR1 SQVTM and CDR2 ANQGSEA. The V and J ends lost 1 base and 5 bases, in that order; junction bases with no gene match: 7.

The V call is TRBV5-8, the J call TRBJ2-5, with 9 bases fitting TRBD2. The CDR3 consists of 16 residues. The ends lost 1 base at V and 1 base at J; junction bases unmatched: 5. Per the germline V gene, CDR1 is SGHTS and CDR2 is YDEGEE. The CDR3 is CASSLRGTSTQETQYF. CDR3 coding DNA: TGTGCCAGCAGCTTGCGAGGGACTAGCACCCAAGAGACCCAGTACTTC.

Concerning this clone itself: The sample has other DNA sequences that encode this CDR3 too. The gene calls are TRBV27 and TRBJ1-2; weak D call: TRBD1 (6 bases). Trimming took off 6 bases at V and 2 bases at J, with 10 bases between the two ends. The CDR3 spans 13 residues. The germline V gene has CDR1 MNHEY and CDR2 SMNVEV (reference sequence). This CDR3 is CASSQQGNYGYTF. CDR3 in DNA: TGTGCCAGCAGCCAACAGGGAAACTATGGCTACACCTTC.

This clone was counted only a few times. Additional DNA sequences in this sample encode the identical CDR3. This rearrangement joins TRBV6-5 to TRBJ1-2, with TRBD1 matching over 8 bases. The CDR3 has 14 residues. Germline-derived CDR1 and CDR2 are MNHEY and SVGAGI. V lost 2 bases to trimming and J lost 5 bases; unmatched junction nucleotides: 4. Written as DNA, the CDR3 is TGTGCCAGCAGTTACGGAACAGGGGGATATGGCTACACCTTC. It encodes CASSYGTGGYGYTF.

This chain connects TRBV28 to TRBJ2-7; D unresolved. V was pared by 6 bases and J by 2 bases, with 20 bases between. This CDR3 is 16 amino acids long. From germline, CDR1 is MDHEN and CDR2 SYDVKM. This CDR3 is CASRGSVGSFAYEQYF. The CDR3 region has the DNA TGTGCCAGCAGGGGTTCGGTGGGCAGCTTCGCCTACGAGCAGTACTTC.

This rearrangement joins TRBV29-1 to TRBJ2-3, with 9 bases matching TRBD2. The germline V gene encodes CDR1 SQVTM and CDR2 ANQGSEA. V lost 6 bases and J lost 2; bases outside the gene matches: 9. The CDR3 contains 15 residues. CDR3 DNA sequence: TGCAGCGTGCAGGGTAGCGGGGGATACACAGATACGCAGTATTTT. This sequence encodes CSVQGSGGYTDTQYF.

This CDR3 is CSVGRGTVTLEAFF. The CDR3 DNA follows: TGCAGCGTTGGGCGAGGGACAGTTACACTTGAAGCTTTCTTT. The rearrangement joins TRBV29-1 to TRBJ1-1; 7 bases are a match to TRBD1. Germline CDR1 reads SQVTM; CDR2 reads ANQGSEA. The CDR3 has 14 residues. V trimming: 4 bases; J trimming: 7 bases; junction bases outside the gene matches: 12.